This paragraph covers one T cell receptor beta chain sequence. The data were taken from a study of identical twins. A universal primer site was created by template switching, with the cDNA bearing unique molecular identifiers. TCRdb fed the 5' RACE reads into MiXCR, producing one record per CDR3 protein. The top ten clones hold approximately 8.9% of a sample with 350,000 to 400,000 distinct CDR3 sequences, roughly 9% of them seen once. The germline V gene has CDR1 SQVTM and CDR2 ANQGSEA. The CDR3 loop spans 14 amino acids. The V end was cut by 6 bases, the J end by 4 bases, with 16 bases between. The clonotype originates from a woman aged 50 to 65 in good health. The sample comprised naive T cells sorted from blood. The chain carries TRBV29-1 and TRBJ2-1, with D unclear. Here the CDR3 reads CSVGVGSLYNEQFF. In DNA form, the CDR3 reads TGCAGCGTGGGTGTGGGCTCCCTTTACAATGAGCAGTTCTTC.